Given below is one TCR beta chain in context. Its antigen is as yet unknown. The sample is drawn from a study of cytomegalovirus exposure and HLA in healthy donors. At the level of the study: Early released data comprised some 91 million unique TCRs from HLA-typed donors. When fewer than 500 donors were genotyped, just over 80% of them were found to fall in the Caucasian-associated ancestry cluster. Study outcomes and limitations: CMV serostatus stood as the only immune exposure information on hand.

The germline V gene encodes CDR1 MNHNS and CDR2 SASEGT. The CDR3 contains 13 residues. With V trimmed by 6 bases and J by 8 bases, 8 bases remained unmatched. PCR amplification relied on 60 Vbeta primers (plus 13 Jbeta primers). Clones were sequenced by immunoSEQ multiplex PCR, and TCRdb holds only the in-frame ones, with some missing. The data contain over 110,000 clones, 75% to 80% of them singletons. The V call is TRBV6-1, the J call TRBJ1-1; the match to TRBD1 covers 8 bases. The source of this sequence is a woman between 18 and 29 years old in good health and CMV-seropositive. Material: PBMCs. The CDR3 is CASSLDRDVEAFF. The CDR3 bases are TGTGCCAGCAGCCTGGACAGGGACGTCGAAGCTTTCTTT.